These 14 T cell receptor beta chains originate from one sample sequenced in a study of radiation and T cells in renal cell carcinoma. This sample's time point: blood 4 weeks post-SBRT, at nephrectomy. Treatment meaning: 15 Gy SBRT to primary tumor, nephrectomy 4 weeks later. Profiling relied on immunoSEQ multiplex PCR, and the TCRdb table lists in-frame clones only, not all of them. The repertoire includes 150,000 or so clones, around 89% of them detected once, and approximately 11% sits in the top ten. The input for sequencing was blood, taken from a patient whose treatment included radiotherapy and nephrectomy. All receptors come from a woman between 45 and 65 years old with renal cell carcinoma.

V usage is TRBV6-1 and J usage is TRBJ1-5, with a weak D call TRBD1 (6 bases). Germline V CDR1 and CDR2: MNHNS, SASEGT. The V end lost 4 bases, the J end lost 0 bases, and 10 bases lay between the germline ends. There are 15 residues in the CDR3. CDR3 coding DNA: TGTGCCAGCAGTGTCCAGGGGACTAGCAATCAGCCCCAGCATTTT. Protein sequence: CASSVQGTSNQPQHF.

CDR3 sequence: CAISPGTASPSYEQYF. Here the CDR3 DNA reads TGTGCCATCAGTCCCGGGACGGCCTCACCTTCCTACGAGCAGTACTTC. The rearrangement joins TRBV10-3 to TRBJ2-7, with D perhaps TRBD1 or TRBD2 (5 bases each). Looked up from germline, CDR1 is ENHRY and CDR2 is SYGVKD. V lost 5 bases and J 1 base, leaving 18 bases between the germline ends. The CDR3 contains 16 residues.

For this clone: Distinct nucleotide sequences in the sample also encode this CDR3. The chain is built from TRBV2 and TRBJ2-7, with 12 nucleotides matching TRBD1. The V segment lost 7 bases and the J segment 6 bases; nucleotides outside the gene matches: 16. This CDR3 contains 17 residues. Germline loops: CDR1 SNHLY, CDR2 FYNNEI. The CDR3 nucleotides are TGTGCCAGCATCCAAACCCGATCCGGGACAGGGGGCGCCGAGCAGTACTTC. This gives the protein CASIQTRSGTGGAEQYF.

This sequence joins TRBV2 and TRBJ1-4, with 7 bases lining up with TRBD1. Trimming at V came to 8 bases and at J to 4 bases, leaving 7 bases not matched to a gene. CDR3 length equals 14 residues. The germline gives CDR1 SNHLY, CDR2 FYNNEI. In DNA form, the CDR3 reads TGTGCCAGCGGTCCGACAGGGCTTAATGAAAAACTGTTTTTT. Protein product: CASGPTGLNEKLFF.

This chain uses TRBV6-6 with TRBJ1-2; possibly TRBD1 for D (5 bases). Trimming left V 7 bases short and J 2 bases short, with 11 bases between. The length of the CDR3 is 13 residues. Germline loops: CDR1 MNHNY, CDR2 SVGAGI (reference sequence). CDR3 nucleotide sequence: TGTGCCAGCAATCCGACAGAGAACTATGGCTACACCTTC. Residues: CASNPTENYGYTF.

This CDR3 is CASSVTGATNEKLFF. DNA for the CDR3: TGTGCCAGTAGTGTGACAGGAGCGACTAATGAAAAACTGTTTTTT. The rearrangement links TRBV19 to TRBJ1-4; tentatively, D is TRBD1 (6 bases). In germline, CDR1 is LNHDA, CDR2 SQIVND (reference sequence). The ends were cut back, 5 bases at V and 2 bases at J, with 12 bases in the middle. The length of the CDR3 is 15 residues.

V and J are TRBV5-4 and TRBJ2-5; D is undetermined. Germline values: CDR1 SGHNT, CDR2 YYREEE (reference sequence). The CDR3 length is 14 residues. V was clipped by 0 bases and J by 5 bases, with 11 bases between them. CDR3 residues: CASSLGNLLETQYF. The CDR3 region has the DNA TGTGCCAGCAGCTTGGGCAACCTGCTCGAGACCCAGTACTTC. Drawing the rest from reference TRBV5-4 and TRBJ2-5, the complete variable domain is ETGVTQSPTHLIKTRGQQVTLRCSSQSGHNTVSWYQQALGQGPQFIFQYYREEENGRGNFPPRFSGLQFPNYSSELNVNALELDDSALYLCASSLGNLLETQYFGPGTRLLVL.

The chain combines TRBV7-2 with TRBJ1-2, with TRBD1 matching 7 bases. V lost 4 bases and J lost 1; bases outside the gene matches: 6. The CDR3 loop spans 15 amino acids. CDR1 SGHTA and CDR2 FQGNSA come from the germline V gene. Here the CDR3 reads CASSYRDRHNYGYTF. The CDR3 coding sequence is TGTGCCAGCAGCTACCGGGACAGACATAACTATGGCTACACCTTC. The complete variable domain, with remaining parts taken from reference TRBV7-2 and TRBJ1-2, reads GAGVSQSPSNKVTEKGKDVELRCDPISGHTALYWYRQSLGQGLEFLIYFQGNSAPDKSGLPSDRFSAERTGGSVSTLTIQRTQQEDSAVYLCASSYRDRHNYGYTFGSGTRLTVV.

The rearrangement uses TRBV7-8 and TRBJ2-1, with 7 positions matching TRBD1. J lost 5 bases, V lost 5 bases, and 9 bases had no gene match. Germline loops: CDR1 SGHVS, CDR2 FQNEAQ. The CDR3 sequence is 15 residues long. Here the CDR3 reads CASSQTQGPHNEQFF. CDR3 sequence (DNA): TGTGCCAGCAGCCAGACACAGGGGCCGCACAATGAGCAGTTCTTC.

This clone was detected only a few times. The chain couples TRBV19 to TRBJ1-1; D remains ambiguous. CDR1 LNHDA and CDR2 SQIVND come from the germline V gene (reference sequence). Trimming removed 1 base from V and 1 base from J, with 10 bases in between. This CDR3 is 15 amino acids long. The CDR3 loop is CASSIGIQPNTEAFF. CDR3 DNA: TGTGCCAGTAGTATAGGGATACAGCCGAACACTGAAGCTTTCTTT.

This rearrangement joins TRBV7-2 to TRBJ2-7, with 7 bases matching TRBD2. V lost 3 bases, J lost 0 bases, and 5 bases stayed unmatched. There are 15 residues in the CDR3. Germline V gene sequence: CDR1 SGHTA, CDR2 FQGNSA. The CDR3 spells CASSLSGVSSYEQYF. DNA of the CDR3: TGTGCCAGCAGCTTGAGCGGGGTTAGCTCCTACGAGCAGTACTTC.

This clone was recorded once. V and J are TRBV4-3 and TRBJ1-6; D unclear. The germline V gene has CDR1 LGHNA and CDR2 YSLEER. CDR3 length equals 17 residues. V dropped 0 bases and J dropped 6 bases, with 15 bases sitting between them. The CDR3 DNA reads TGCGCCAGCAGCCAAGACCTAGCAGGCCCGGGTAATTCACCCCTCCACTTT. Protein sequence: CASSQDLAGPGNSPLHF.

This chain joins TRBV14 and TRBJ1-2, with 7 positions matching TRBD1. The germline V gene encodes CDR1 SGHDN and CDR2 FVKESK. J gave up 4 bases and V 3 bases, and 2 bases lay outside the gene matches. CDR3 size: 13 residues. The CDR3 nucleotides are TGTGCCAGCAGCCAGACAGGGACCTATGGCTACACCTTC. Translation gives CASSQTGTYGYTF.

CDR3 protein: CASSPTLNTEAFF. Here the CDR3 DNA reads TGTGCCAGCTCACCGACACTCAACACTGAAGCTTTCTTT. V gene TRBV18 combines with J gene TRBJ1-1; D not certain. V gave up 3 bases and J gave up 2 bases, with 7 bases separating them. The CDR3 totals 13 residues. Germline V gives CDR1 KGHSH, CDR2 LQKENI.